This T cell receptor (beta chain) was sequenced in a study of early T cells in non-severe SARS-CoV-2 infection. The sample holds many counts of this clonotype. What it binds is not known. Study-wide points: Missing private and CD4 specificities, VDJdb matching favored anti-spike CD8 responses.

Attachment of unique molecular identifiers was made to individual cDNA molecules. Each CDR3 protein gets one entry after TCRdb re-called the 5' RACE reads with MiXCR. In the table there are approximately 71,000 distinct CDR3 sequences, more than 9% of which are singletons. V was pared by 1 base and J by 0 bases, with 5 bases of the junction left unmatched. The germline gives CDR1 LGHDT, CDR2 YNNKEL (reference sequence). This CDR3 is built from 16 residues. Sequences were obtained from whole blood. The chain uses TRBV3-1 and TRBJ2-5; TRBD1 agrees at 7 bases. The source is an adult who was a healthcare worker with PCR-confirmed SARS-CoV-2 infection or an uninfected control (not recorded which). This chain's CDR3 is CASSQGGQLYQETQYF. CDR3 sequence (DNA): TGTGCCAGCAGCCAAGGGGGACAGCTGTACCAAGAGACCCAGTACTTC.